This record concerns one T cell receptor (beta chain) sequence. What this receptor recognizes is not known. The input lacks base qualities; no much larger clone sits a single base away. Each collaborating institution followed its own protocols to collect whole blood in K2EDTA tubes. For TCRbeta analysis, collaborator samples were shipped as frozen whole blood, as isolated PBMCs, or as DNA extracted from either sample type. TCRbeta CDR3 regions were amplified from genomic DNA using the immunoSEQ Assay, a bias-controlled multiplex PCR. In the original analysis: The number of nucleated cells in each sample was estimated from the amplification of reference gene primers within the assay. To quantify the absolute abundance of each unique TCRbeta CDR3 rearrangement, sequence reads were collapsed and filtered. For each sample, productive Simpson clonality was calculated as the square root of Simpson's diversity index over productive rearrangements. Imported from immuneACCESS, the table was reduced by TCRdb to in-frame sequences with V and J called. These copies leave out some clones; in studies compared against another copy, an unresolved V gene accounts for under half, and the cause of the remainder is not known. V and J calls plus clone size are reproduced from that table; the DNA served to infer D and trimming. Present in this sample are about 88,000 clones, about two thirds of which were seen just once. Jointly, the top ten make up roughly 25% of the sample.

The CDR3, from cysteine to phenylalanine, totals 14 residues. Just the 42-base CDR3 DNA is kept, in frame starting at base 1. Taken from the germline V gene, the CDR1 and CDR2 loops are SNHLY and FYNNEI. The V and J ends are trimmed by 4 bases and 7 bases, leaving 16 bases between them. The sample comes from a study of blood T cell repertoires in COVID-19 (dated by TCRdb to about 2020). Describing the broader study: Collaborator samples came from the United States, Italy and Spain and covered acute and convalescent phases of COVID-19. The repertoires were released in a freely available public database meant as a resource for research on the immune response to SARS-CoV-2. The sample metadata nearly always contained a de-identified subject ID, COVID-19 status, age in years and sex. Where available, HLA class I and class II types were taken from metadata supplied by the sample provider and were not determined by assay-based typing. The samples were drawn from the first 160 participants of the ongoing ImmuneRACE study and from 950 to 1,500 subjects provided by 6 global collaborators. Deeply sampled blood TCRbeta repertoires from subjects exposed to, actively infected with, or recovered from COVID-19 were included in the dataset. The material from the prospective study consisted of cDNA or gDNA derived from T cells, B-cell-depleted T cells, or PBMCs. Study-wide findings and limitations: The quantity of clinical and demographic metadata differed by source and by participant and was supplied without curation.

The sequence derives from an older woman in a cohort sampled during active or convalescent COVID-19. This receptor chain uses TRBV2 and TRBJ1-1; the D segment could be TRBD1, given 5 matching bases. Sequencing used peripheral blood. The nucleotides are TGTGCCAGCAGTGCCCTCAGGGTAGGAAGTGAAGCTTTCTTT. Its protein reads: CASSALRVGSEAFF.